The clone carrying this T cell receptor beta chain has ten or more counts. TCRdb processed the 5' RACE reads anew with MiXCR; each CDR3 protein has one entry. The sample holds approximately 70,000 distinct CDR3 sequences, approximately 4.1% seen once. The data are from a study of neurological immune-mediated disorders. This CDR3 comprises 14 residues. With 4 bases clipped from V and 7 bases from J, the junction kept 7 bases outside the gene matches. Sequences were obtained from PBMCs. The rearrangement uses TRBV12-3 or TRBV12-4 and TRBJ2-7; 10 bases map to TRBD1. The clonotype comes from a young man with multiple sclerosis. This chain's CDR3 is CASSYRQGAGEQYF. CDR3 nucleotides: TGTGCCAGCAGTTACCGACAGGGGGCGGGGGAGCAGTACTTC.